This T cell receptor beta chain appears in the sequencing data of a study of response to subunit inactivated influenza vaccine. The study, taken as a whole, reports: A suggestion made by the authors is that each seasonal influenza vaccination recruits few new T cells.

From the RT-PCR reads, TCRdb called clonotypes with MiXCR, one entry per CDR3 protein. The data contain roughly 650,000 distinct CDR3 sequences, around 15% of them seen just once; the ten biggest clones take up less than 8.5%. This clonotype has only a few counts. Its antigen is undetermined. From germline, CDR1 is MNHEY and CDR2 SVGEGT. J lost 5 bases, V lost 8 bases, and 7 bases had no gene match. This CDR3 contains 13 residues. Sequenced here: PBMCs from blood, sampled roughly 2 weeks before vaccination. The sequence derives from a middle-aged man who received an inactivated influenza vaccine. The chain carries TRBV6-2 or TRBV6-3 and TRBJ2-5; the match to TRBD2 covers 8 bases. In nucleotides, the CDR3 is TGTGCCAGCGGCCTTAGCGGGACGGAGACCCAGTACTTC. This sequence encodes CASGLSGTETQYF.